This TCR beta chain was captured by sequencing in a study of OX40 agonist ivuxolimab in advanced cancers. Study details: Under the entry rules, prior anti-PD-1, anti-PD-L1 or anti-CTLA-4 therapy was allowed, and approximately 40% had some.

Comments on this clone: What it recognizes is unknown.

TCRdb's copy holds only in-frame clones and misses some; the assay was immunoSEQ multiplex PCR. The sample lists about 90,000 clones, approximately 91% occurring once. Regarding the study as a whole: At 0.1 to 3.0 mg/kg, clonal expansion of CD4+ and CD8+ blood T cells had occurred by week 6. It was also the case that some nonresponders had low normalized T-cell clonal expansion. The study found among the lowest clonal expansion in partial responders at 0.1-3.0 mg/kg.

The V end was cut by 0 bases, the J end by 7 bases, with 14 bases between. CDR1 SGDLS and CDR2 YYNGEE come from the germline V gene. CDR3 length equals 15 residues. The clonotype was recovered from an adult with an advanced solid tumor such as melanoma, head and neck, liver or kidney cancer. The genes are TRBV9 and TRBJ2-1; tentatively, D is TRBD1 or TRBD2 (5 bases each). The starting material was CD4+ or CD8+ T cells sorted from blood, obtained in a trial of the OX40 agonist ivuxolimab. CDR3 loop: CASSVAASRVNEQFF. For the CDR3, the DNA is TGTGCCAGCAGCGTAGCGGCTAGCAGGGTGAATGAGCAGTTCTTC. The full variable domain, rest sourced from reference TRBV9 and TRBJ2-1, is DSGVTQTPKHLITATGQRVTLRCSPRSGDLSVYWYQQSLDQGLQFLIQYYNGEERAKGNILERFSAQQFPDLHSELNLSSLELGDSALYFCASSVAASRVNEQFFGPGTRLTVL.